This TCR beta chain was profiled in a study of memory CD4+ T cells and cytomegalovirus serostatus. TCRdb's table, derived via immunoSEQ multiplex PCR, lists solely in-frame clones and lacks some. The repertoire consists of some 87,000 clones, with 75% to 85% occurring once and the leading ten covering approximately 4%. Single viable CD3+CD4+CD8-CD45RO+ cells were sorted as the memory CD4+ T cells. This CDR3 has 16 residues. CDR1 SGHDT and CDR2 YYEEEE come from the germline V gene. The V segment lost 0 bases and the J segment 6 bases; nucleotides outside the gene matches: 10. This chain connects TRBV5-6 to TRBJ2-7, with TRBD2 identical over 9 bases. Material: memory CD4+ T cells from blood. This TCR derives from an adult in good health and CMV-seropositive. In nucleotides, the CDR3 is TGTGCCAGCAGCTTGGTGTCTAGCGGGGCGACTTTCGAGCAGTACTTC. Amino acid sequence: CASSLVSSGATFEQYF.